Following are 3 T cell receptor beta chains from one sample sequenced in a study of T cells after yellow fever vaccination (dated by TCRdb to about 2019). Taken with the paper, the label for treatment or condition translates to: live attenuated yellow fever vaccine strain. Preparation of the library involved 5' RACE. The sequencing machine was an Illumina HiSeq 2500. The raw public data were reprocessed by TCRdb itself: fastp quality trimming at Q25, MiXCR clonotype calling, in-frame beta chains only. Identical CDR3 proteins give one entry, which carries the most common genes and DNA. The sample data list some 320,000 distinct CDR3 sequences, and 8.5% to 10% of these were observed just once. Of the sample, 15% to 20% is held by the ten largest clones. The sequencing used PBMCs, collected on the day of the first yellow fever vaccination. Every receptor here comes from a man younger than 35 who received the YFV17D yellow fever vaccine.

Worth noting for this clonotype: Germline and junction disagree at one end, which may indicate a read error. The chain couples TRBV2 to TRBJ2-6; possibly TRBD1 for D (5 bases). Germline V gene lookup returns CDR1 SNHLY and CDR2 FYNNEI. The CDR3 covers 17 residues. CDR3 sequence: CASSSPVSLSGANVQTF. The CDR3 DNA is TGTGCCAGCAGTTCTCCCGTATCGCTCTCTGGGGCCAACGTCCAGACTTTC. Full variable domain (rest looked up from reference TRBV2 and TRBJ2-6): EPEVTQTPSHQVTQMGQEVILRCVPISNHLYFYWYRQILGQKVEFLVSFYNNEISEKSEIFDDQFSVERPDGSNFTLKIRSTKLEDSAMYFCASSSPVSLSGANVQTFGAGSRLTVL.

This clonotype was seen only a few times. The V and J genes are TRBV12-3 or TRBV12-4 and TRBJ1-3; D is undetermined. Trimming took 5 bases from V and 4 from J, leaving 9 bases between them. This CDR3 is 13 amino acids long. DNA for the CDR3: TGTGCCAGCAGTCTACGGGAGGGAAACACCATATATTTT. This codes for CASSLREGNTIYF.

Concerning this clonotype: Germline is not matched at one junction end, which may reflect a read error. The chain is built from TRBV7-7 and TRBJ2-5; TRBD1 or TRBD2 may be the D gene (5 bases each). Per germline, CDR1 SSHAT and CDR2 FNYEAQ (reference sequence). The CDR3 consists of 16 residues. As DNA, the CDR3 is TGTGCTAGCAGCTCAGCCGAGTTGGGACCACAAGAGACCCAGTACTTC. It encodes CASSSAELGPQETQYF.